This T cell receptor (beta chain) was recorded in a study of T-cell memory formation after mild COVID-19. About the research overall: Each donor largely had its own TCR clusters.

About this clonotype itself: No antigen is known for it.

cDNA libraries for TCR alpha and TCR beta, carrying sample barcodes and UMIs, came from 5'RACE with constant-segment primers. TCRdb recomputed calls from the 5' RACE reads with MiXCR, one row per CDR3 protein. The data contain over 120,000 distinct CDR3 sequences, approximately 26% of them singletons. Findings of the study overall: Shrinking CD4+ clones resided mostly in CM and EM, and CD8+ ones in EMRA. Researchers found some responding clones in pre-infection memory, a sign that cross-reactive memory joined.

The sequence derives from an adult woman who had mild COVID-19 (a few samples of this study predate the infection). Cell type and time point are not known. The source material was PBMCs or a T cell subset sorted from them (not recorded which).

The CDR3 protein is CATRGRAGPYEQYF. CDR3 bases: TGTGCCACCAGAGGCAGAGCGGGGCCCTACGAGCAGTACTTC. This sequence joins TRBV24-1 and TRBJ2-7, with TRBD2 matching over 7 bases. Per germline, CDR1 KGHDR and CDR2 SFDVKD. CDR3 size: 14 residues. V shed 7 bases and J 2 bases; nucleotides not matched to a gene: 7.